This T cell receptor (beta chain) was sequenced during a study of identical twins. TCRdb re-called the 5' RACE reads through MiXCR, storing one row per CDR3 protein. The sample carries about 520,000 distinct CDR3 sequences, roughly 21% recorded once. V was cut by 6 bases and J by 6 bases, with 15 bases left in between. This CDR3 spans 12 amino acids. Per germline, CDR1 DFQATT and CDR2 SNEGSKA (reference sequence). The sample holds a few counts of this clonotype. This same sample was also part of a study on T cells expressing NK-cell markers. From that second work: Among four donors, these clonotypes also ranked first in the CD3+CD56-NKG2C+ fraction.

Sequencing used CD4+ T cells sorted from blood. J is TRBJ2-7 and V is TRBV20-1; D unresolved. The TCR originated in a woman aged 18-29 years in good health. The DNA of the CDR3 is TGCAGTGCCGATGGGCCTTCTGGCGAGCAGTACTTC. This translates into CSADGPSGEQYF.